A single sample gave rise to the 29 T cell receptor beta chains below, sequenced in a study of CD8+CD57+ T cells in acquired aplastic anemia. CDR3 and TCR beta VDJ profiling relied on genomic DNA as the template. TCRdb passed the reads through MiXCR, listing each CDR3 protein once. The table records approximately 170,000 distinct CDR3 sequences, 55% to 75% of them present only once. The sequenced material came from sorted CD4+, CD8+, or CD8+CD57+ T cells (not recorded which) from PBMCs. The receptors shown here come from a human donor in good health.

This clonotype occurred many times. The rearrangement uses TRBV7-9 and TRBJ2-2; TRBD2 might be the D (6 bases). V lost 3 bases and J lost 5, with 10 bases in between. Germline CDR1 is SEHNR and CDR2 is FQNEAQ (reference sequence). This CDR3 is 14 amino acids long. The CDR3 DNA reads TGTGCCAGCAGCTTCGGTGGAGGGACCGGGGAGCTGTTTTTT. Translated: CASSFGGGTGELFF.

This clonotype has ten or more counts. This chain's CDR3 is CASSDEQGRSYEQYF. The CDR3 DNA reads as TGTGCCAGCAGTGACGAACAGGGGAGATCCTACGAGCAGTACTTC. J is TRBJ2-7 and V is TRBV6-1, with 7 bases aligning to TRBD1. The trim removed 3 bases at V and 1 base at J, leaving 6 bases unmatched. The CDR3 length is 15 residues. Looked up from germline, CDR1 is MNHNS and CDR2 is SASEGT.

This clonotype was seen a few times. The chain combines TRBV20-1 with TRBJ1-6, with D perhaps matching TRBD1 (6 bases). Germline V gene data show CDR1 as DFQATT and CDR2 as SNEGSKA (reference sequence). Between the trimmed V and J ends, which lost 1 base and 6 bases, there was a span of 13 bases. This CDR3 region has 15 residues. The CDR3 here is CSARALTGFNSPLHF. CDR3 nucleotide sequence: TGCAGTGCTAGAGCCCTTACAGGGTTTAATTCACCCCTCCACTTT.

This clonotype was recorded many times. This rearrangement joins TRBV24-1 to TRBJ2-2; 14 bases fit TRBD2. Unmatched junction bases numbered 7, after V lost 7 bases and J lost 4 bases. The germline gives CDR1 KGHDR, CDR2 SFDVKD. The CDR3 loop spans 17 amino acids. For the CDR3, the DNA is TGTGCCACCAGCCTGGGACTAGCGGGAGTCAGCACCGGGGAGCTGTTTTTT. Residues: CATSLGLAGVSTGELFF.

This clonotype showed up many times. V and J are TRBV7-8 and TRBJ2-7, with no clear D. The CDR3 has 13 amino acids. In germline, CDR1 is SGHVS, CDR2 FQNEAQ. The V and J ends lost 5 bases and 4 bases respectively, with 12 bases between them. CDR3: CASSLSYSYEQYF. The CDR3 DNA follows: TGTGCCAGCAGCCTATCATACAGTTACGAGCAGTACTTC.

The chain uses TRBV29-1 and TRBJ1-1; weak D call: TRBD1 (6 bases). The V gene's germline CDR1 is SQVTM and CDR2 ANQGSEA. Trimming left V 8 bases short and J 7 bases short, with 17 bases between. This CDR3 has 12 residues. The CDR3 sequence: CSIGRRTDEAFF. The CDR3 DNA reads TGCAGCATCGGAAGACGGACAGATGAAGCTTTCTTT.

This CDR3 is CASSDDGDTQETQYF. In DNA form, the CDR3 reads TGTGCCAGCAGTGACGACGGGGACACCCAAGAGACCCAGTACTTC. This chain uses TRBV2 with TRBJ2-5; a weak D match, TRBD1 (6 bases). Germline V CDR1 and CDR2: SNHLY, FYNNEI. V gave up 3 bases and J gave up 1 base, with 12 bases separating them. The CDR3 spans 15 residues. Looking up the rest from reference TRBV2 and TRBJ2-5 gives the full variable domain: EPEVTQTPSHQVTQMGQEVILRCVPISNHLYFYWYRQILGQKVEFLVSFYNNEISEKSEIFDDQFSVERPDGSNFTLKIRSTKLEDSAMYFCASSDDGDTQETQYFGPGTRLLVL.

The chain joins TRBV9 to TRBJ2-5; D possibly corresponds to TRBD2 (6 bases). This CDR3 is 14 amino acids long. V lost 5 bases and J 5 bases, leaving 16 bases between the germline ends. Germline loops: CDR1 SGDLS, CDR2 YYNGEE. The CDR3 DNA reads TGTGCCAGCAGTCACTACGGGGGTTGGGAGACCCAGTACTTC. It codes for CASSHYGGWETQYF.

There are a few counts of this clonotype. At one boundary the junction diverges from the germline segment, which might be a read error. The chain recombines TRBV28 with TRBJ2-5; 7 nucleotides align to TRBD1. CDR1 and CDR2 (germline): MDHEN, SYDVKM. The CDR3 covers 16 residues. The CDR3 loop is CASSLGTEFVQKTQYF. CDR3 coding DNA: TGTGCCAGCAGCCTGGGGACAGAGTTTGTCCAAAAGACCCAGTACTTC.

The CDR3 DNA reads TGTGCCACCAGCTCACGTAGCGGGGGGGCCAGAAATGAGCAGTTCTTC. This codes for CATSSRSGGARNEQFF. This sequence joins TRBV15 and TRBJ2-1, with 11 positions matching TRBD2. Trimming took 5 bases from V and 7 from J; bases not matched to a gene: 10. This CDR3 has 16 residues. CDR1 is LNHNV and CDR2 is YYDKDF in the germline V gene (reference sequence).

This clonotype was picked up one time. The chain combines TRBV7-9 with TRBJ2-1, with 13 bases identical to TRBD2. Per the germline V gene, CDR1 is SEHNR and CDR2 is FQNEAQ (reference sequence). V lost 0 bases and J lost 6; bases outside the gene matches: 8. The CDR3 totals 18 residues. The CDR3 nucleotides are TGTGCCAGCAGCTTAGCGCAGGCTGGGACTAGCGGGGCCAATGAGCAGTTCTTC. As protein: CASSLAQAGTSGANEQFF.

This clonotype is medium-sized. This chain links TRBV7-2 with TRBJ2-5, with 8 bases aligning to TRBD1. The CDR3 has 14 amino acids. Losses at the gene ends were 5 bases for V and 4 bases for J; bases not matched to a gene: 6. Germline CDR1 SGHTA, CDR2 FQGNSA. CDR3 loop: CASSIGTGGETQYF. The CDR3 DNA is TGTGCCAGCAGCATCGGGACAGGTGGAGAGACCCAGTACTTC. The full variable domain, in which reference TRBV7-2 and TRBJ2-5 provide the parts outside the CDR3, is GAGVSQSPSNKVTEKGKDVELRCDPISGHTALYWYRQSLGQGLEFLIYFQGNSAPDKSGLPSDRFSAERTGGSVSTLTIQRTQQEDSAVYLCASSIGTGGETQYFGPGTRLLVL.

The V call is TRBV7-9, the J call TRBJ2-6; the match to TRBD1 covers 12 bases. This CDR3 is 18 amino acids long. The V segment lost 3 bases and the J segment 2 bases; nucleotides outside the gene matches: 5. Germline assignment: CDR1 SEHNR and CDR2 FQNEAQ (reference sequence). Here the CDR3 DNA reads TGTGCCAGCAGCTTGGGGACAGGGGGCGGGACTGGGGCCAACGTCCTGACTTTC. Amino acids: CASSLGTGGGTGANVLTF. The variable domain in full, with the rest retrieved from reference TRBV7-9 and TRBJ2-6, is DTGVSQNPRHKITKRGQNVTFRCDPISEHNRLYWYRQTLGQGPEFLTYFQNEAQLEKSRLLSDRFSAERPKGSFSTLEIQRTEQGDSAMYLCASSLGTGGGTGANVLTFGAGSRLTVL.

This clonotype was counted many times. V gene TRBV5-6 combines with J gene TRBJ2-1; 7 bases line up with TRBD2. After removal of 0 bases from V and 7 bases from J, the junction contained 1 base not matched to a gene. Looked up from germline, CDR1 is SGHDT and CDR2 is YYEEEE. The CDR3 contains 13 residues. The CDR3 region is CASSLAGRNEQFF. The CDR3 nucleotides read TGTGCCAGCAGCTTGGCCGGGAGGAATGAGCAGTTCTTC.

For the CDR3, the DNA is TGTGCCAGCAGTTTGAGGGAGTGGGAGTCCTACGAGCAGTACTTC. It specifies CASSLREWESYEQYF. The chain combines TRBV27 with TRBJ2-7; D may be TRBD2 (5 bases). Germline CDR1 MNHEY, CDR2 SMNVEV (reference sequence). The CDR3 loop spans 15 amino acids. Trimming cost V 3 bases and J 1 base, with 13 bases left between them.

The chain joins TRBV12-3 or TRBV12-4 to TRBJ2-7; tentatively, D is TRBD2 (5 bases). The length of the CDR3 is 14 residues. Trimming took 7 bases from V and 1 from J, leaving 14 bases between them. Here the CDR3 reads CASTMRANSYEQYF. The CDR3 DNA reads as TGTGCCAGCACCATGCGGGCCAATTCCTACGAGCAGTACTTC.

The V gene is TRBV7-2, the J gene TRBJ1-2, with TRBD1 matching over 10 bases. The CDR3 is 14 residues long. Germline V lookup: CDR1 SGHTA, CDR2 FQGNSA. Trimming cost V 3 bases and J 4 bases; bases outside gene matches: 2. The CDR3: CASSLGTGVYGYTF. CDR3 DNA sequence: TGTGCCAGCAGCTTGGGGACAGGGGTCTATGGCTACACCTTC.

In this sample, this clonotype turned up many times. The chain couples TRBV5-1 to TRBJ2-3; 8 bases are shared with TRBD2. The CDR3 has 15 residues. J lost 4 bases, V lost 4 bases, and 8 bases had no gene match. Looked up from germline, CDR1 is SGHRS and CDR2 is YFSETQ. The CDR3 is CASSEGGLDADTQYF. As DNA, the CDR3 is TGCGCCAGCAGCGAGGGGGGACTAGACGCAGATACGCAGTATTTT.

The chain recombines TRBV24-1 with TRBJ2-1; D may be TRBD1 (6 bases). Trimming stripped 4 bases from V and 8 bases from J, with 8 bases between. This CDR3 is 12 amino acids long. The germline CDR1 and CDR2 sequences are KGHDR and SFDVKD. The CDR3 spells CATSDPGDEQFF. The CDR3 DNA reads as TGTGCCACCAGTGACCCAGGGGATGAGCAGTTCTTC.

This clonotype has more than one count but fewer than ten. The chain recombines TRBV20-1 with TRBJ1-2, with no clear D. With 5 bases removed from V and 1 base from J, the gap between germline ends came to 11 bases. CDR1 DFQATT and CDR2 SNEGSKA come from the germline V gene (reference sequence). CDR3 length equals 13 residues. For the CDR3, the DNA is TGCAGTGCTTTGGCCGACTTTAACTATGGCTACACCTTC. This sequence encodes CSALADFNYGYTF.

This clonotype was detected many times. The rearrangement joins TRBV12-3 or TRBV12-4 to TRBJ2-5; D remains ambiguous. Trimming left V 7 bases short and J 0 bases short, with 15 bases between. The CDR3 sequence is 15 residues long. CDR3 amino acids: CASTAGLQYQETQYF. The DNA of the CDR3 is TGTGCCAGCACGGCCGGGCTGCAGTACCAAGAGACCCAGTACTTC.

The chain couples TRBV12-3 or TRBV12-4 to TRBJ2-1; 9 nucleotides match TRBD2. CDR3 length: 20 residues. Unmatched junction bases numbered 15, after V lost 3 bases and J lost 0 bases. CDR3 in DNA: TGTGCCAGCAGTTTTTATCTGGGCGGGAGGGCCCGCAGCTCCTACAATGAGCAGTTCTTC. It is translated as CASSFYLGGRARSSYNEQFF.

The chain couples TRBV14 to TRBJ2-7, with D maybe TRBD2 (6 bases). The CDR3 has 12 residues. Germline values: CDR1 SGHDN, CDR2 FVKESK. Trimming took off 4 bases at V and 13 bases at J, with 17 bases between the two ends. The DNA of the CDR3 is TGTGCCAGCAGCCCATGGGACTCCAGTATCTACTTC. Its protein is CASSPWDSSIYF.

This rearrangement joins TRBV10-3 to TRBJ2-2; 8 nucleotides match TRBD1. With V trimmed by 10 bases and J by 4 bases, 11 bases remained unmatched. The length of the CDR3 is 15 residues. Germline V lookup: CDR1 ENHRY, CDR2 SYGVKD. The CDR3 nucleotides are TGTGCCACTACGGACAGGGCCACTACCACCGGGGAGCTGTTTTTT. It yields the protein CATTDRATTTGELFF.

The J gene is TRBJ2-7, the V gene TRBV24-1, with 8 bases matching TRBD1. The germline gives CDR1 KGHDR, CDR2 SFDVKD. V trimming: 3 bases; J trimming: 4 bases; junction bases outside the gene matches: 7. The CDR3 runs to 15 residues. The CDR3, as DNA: TGTGCCACCAGTGATACTCCCCAGGGGGCTTACGAGCAGTACTTC. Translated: CATSDTPQGAYEQYF.

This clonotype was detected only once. CDR3 nucleotides: TGTGCCAGCAGGCCCGGACAGGGTCCCTACGAGCAGTACTTC. Protein product: CASRPGQGPYEQYF. The chain is built from TRBV2 and TRBJ2-7; 8 nucleotides match TRBD1. The length of the CDR3 is 14 residues. The V segment lost 6 bases and the J segment 2 bases; nucleotides outside the gene matches: 6. From germline, CDR1 is SNHLY and CDR2 FYNNEI.

CDR3 coding DNA: TGCAGTGCTAGCGCCGCGGGAGGTGGAAACACCATATATTTT. Amino acid sequence: CSASAAGGGNTIYF. The V gene is TRBV20-1, the J gene TRBJ1-3; D is undetermined. The germline gives CDR1 DFQATT, CDR2 SNEGSKA (reference sequence). V was pared by 3 bases and J by 3 bases, with 12 bases between. The CDR3 length is 14 residues.

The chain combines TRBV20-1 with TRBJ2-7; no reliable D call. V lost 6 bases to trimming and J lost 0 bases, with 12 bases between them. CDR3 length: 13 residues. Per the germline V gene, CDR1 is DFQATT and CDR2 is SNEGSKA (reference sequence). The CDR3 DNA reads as TGCAGTGCCCGGATCTTAAGCTCCTACGAGCAGTACTTC. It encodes CSARILSSYEQYF.

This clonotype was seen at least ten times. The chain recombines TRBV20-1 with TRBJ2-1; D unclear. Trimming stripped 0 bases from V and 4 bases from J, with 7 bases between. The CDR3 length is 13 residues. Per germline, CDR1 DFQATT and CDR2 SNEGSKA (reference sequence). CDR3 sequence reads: CSARDRPYNEQFF. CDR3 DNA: TGCAGTGCTAGAGACCGTCCATACAATGAGCAGTTCTTC.